These T cell receptor beta chains were read from a single sample in a study of T cells in Graves' hyperthyroidism and ophthalmopathy. A single record per CDR3 protein comes from TCRdb applying MiXCR to the multiplex PCR reads. The sample lists approximately 250,000 distinct CDR3 sequences, around 24% occurring once. Material for sequencing was blood. Receptor source: a woman in her thirties or forties with Graves' ophthalmopathy. Both conserved end residues are part of each CDR3. Each record gives: D gene, CDR3 length, V gene, J gene, clone size, CDR3 DNA, CDR3 protein. A D gene is named only where the DNA matches it firmly. Expanded clones get a size class; other rows say once, few or many, or leave the size out.

D: TRBD1
length: 14
V: TRBV20-1
J: TRBJ2-7
size: many
DNA: TGCAGTGCTAGATACGGACAGGGAAAGGCCGAGCAGTACTTC
CDR3: CSARYGQGKAEQYF

D: NA
length: 18
V: TRBV11-1
J: TRBJ2-7
size: many
DNA: TGTGCCAGCAGCTTGACCGGGACAAGGAACCCCCTCACCTACGAGCAGTACTTC
CDR3: CASSLTGTRNPLTYEQYF

D: NA
length: 10
V: TRBV29-1
J: TRBJ1-1
size: many
DNA: TGCAGCGGCGGAGACACTGAAGCTTTCTTT
CDR3: CSGGDTEAFF

D: NA
length: 14
V: TRBV6-5
J: TRBJ2-5
size: NA
DNA: TGTGCCAGCCCTTACAAGGAGGGGAGAGAGACCCAGTACTTC
CDR3: CASPYKEGRETQYF

D: NA
length: 16
V: TRBV14
J: TRBJ1-2
size: many
DNA: TGTGCCAGCAGCCAAGATCCGTACCCATTATTGGGTGGCTACACCTTC
CDR3: CASSQDPYPLLGGYTF

D: TRBD1
length: 15
V: TRBV6-2/TRBV6-3
J: TRBJ2-4
size: many
DNA: TGTGCCAGCAGCGATCGACAGGGAAGTATGAACATTCAGTACTTC
CDR3: CASSDRQGSMNIQYF

D: NA
length: 15
V: TRBV5-6
J: TRBJ2-4
size: few
DNA: TGTGCCAGCAGCTCGGTAGGAGTGAACCCAAACATTCAGTACTTC
CDR3: CASSSVGVNPNIQYF

D: TRBD2
length: 14
V: TRBV20-1
J: TRBJ2-5
size: many
DNA: TGCAGTGCTAGAGAGAGCGGGACCCAAGAGACCCAGTACTTC
CDR3: CSARESGTQETQYF

D: NA
length: 13
V: TRBV7-2
J: TRBJ2-7
size: many
DNA: TGTGCCAGCAGCGCCGGGTTCCAATACGAGCAGTACTTC
CDR3: CASSAGFQYEQYF

D: NA
length: 12
V: TRBV29-1
J: TRBJ2-7
size: once
DNA: TGCAGCGTTGAGGACAACTCCTACGAGCAGTACTTC
CDR3: CSVEDNSYEQYF

D: TRBD2
length: 15
V: TRBV28
J: TRBJ2-7
size: many
DNA: TGTGCCAGCAGTTTACCTACAGCGGGAGCGGGGGAGCAGTACTTC
CDR3: CASSLPTAGAGEQYF

D: NA
length: 13
V: TRBV20-1
J: TRBJ2-5
size: NA
DNA: TGCAGTGCCCGTGGACGTCTGTCGGAGACCCAGTACTTC
CDR3: CSARGRLSETQYF

D: NA
length: 13
V: TRBV12-3/TRBV12-4
J: TRBJ1-1
size: few
DNA: TGTGCCAGCAGTTTAGAGAGACTGGCGACAACTTTCTTT
CDR3: CASSLERLATTFF

D: NA
length: 12
V: TRBV28
J: TRBJ1-2
size: many
DNA: TGTGCCAGCAGTTCCTCCTTCTATGGCTACACCTTC
CDR3: CASSSSFYGYTF

D: NA
length: 16
V: TRBV5-1
J: TRBJ1-2
size: many
DNA: TGCGCCAGCAGCTTGGGGGCCGCGGAGAATCAATATGGCTACACCTTC
CDR3: CASSLGAAENQYGYTF

D: NA
length: 12
V: TRBV25-1
J: TRBJ1-3
size: many
DNA: TGTGCCTCAAGCCCCCCTGGAAACACCATATATTTT
CDR3: CASSPPGNTIYF

D: NA
length: 16
V: TRBV11-1
J: TRBJ2-7
size: many
DNA: TGTGCCAGCAGCTCCGCCCGACGGGGAGGCTCCTACGAGCAGTACTTC
CDR3: CASSSARRGGSYEQYF

D: NA
length: 15
V: TRBV4-2
J: TRBJ2-4
size: many
DNA: TGTGCCAGCAGCCAAGAGGAGACAGTTCAAAACATTCAGTACTTC
CDR3: CASSQEETVQNIQYF

D: TRBD2
length: 15
V: TRBV5-1
J: TRBJ2-2
size: many
DNA: TGCGCCAGCAGCGTTACTAGCGGAGCCACCGGGGAGCTGTTTTTT
CDR3: CASSVTSGATGELFF

D: NA
length: 14
V: TRBV6-5
J: TRBJ2-5
size: many
DNA: TGTGCCAGCAGTTACGGACGGGAGACAGAGACCCAGTACTTC
CDR3: CASSYGRETETQYF

D: TRBD2
length: 15
V: TRBV20-1
J: TRBJ2-5
size: NA
DNA: TGCAGTGCTAGAGGAGCGGGAGGGTGGCAAGAGACCCAGTACTTC
CDR3: CSARGAGGWQETQYF

D: NA
length: 12
V: TRBV12-3/TRBV12-4
J: TRBJ2-5
size: many
DNA: TGTGCCAGCAGTTTCAGGGGAGAGACCCAGTACTTC
CDR3: CASSFRGETQYF

D: TRBD2
length: 18
V: TRBV28
J: TRBJ2-5
size: many
DNA: TGTGCCAGCAGTACCCTAGGACGGGGGGGGCCAGACGAAGAGACCCAGTACTTC
CDR3: CASSTLGRGGPDEETQYF

D: TRBD1
length: 13
V: TRBV6-5
J: TRBJ1-3
size: many
DNA: TGTGCCAGCAGGGGACAGGCCGGAAACACCATATATTTT
CDR3: CASRGQAGNTIYF

D: NA
length: 15
V: TRBV9
J: TRBJ2-2
size: NA
DNA: TGTGCCAGCAGCGTAGCCGGTGATTACACCGGGGAGCTGTTTTTT
CDR3: CASSVAGDYTGELFF

D: NA
length: 14
V: TRBV6-5
J: TRBJ2-7
size: many
DNA: TGTGCCAGCAGTTTGCAGGGTTGGGGTTACGAGCAGTACTTC
CDR3: CASSLQGWGYEQYF

D: NA
length: 15
V: TRBV11-1
J: TRBJ1-2
size: few
DNA: TGTGCCAGCAGCCCCGGGGAGCCGAGCAACTATGGCTACACCTTC
CDR3: CASSPGEPSNYGYTF

D: NA
length: 16
V: TRBV27
J: TRBJ2-2
size: once
DNA: TGTGCCAGCAGTTTATCGACGGGAATAGGTACCGGGGAGCTGTTTTTT
CDR3: CASSLSTGIGTGELFF

D: TRBD1
length: 14
V: TRBV4-1
J: TRBJ1-5
size: many
DNA: TGCGCCAGCAGCCAAGAACAGGGGAATCAGCCCCAGCATTTT
CDR3: CASSQEQGNQPQHF

D: NA
length: 13
V: TRBV7-2
J: TRBJ1-2
size: NA
DNA: TGTGCCAGCAGCTCCGTATTGGTCGGAAGCTACACCTTC
CDR3: CASSSVLVGSYTF

D: NA
length: 15
V: TRBV27
J: TRBJ2-5
size: NA
DNA: TGTGCCAGCAGTTTAAGGTCCCCGTACCAAGAGACCCAGTACTTC
CDR3: CASSLRSPYQETQYF

D: NA
length: 16
V: TRBV4-2
J: TRBJ2-2
size: many
DNA: TGTGCCAGCAGGGAAAGCCAAGCGGACAACACCGGGGAGCTGTTTTTT
CDR3: CASRESQADNTGELFF

D: TRBD1
length: 15
V: TRBV4-1
J: TRBJ2-7
size: many
DNA: TGCGCCAGCAGCCACCCATTGGGACAGTCCTACGAGCAGTACTTC
CDR3: CASSHPLGQSYEQYF

D: TRBD2
length: 15
V: TRBV30
J: TRBJ2-5
size: NA
DNA: TGTGCCTCCCAACCGACTAGCGGACCCTTAGAGACCCAGTACTTC
CDR3: CASQPTSGPLETQYF

D: NA
length: 12
V: TRBV12-3/TRBV12-4
J: TRBJ1-5
size: NA
DNA: TGTGCCAGCGGACGGGGCGTGGAGCCCCAGCATTTT
CDR3: CASGRGVEPQHF

D: NA
length: 11
V: TRBV30
J: TRBJ1-2
size: many
DNA: TGTGCCTGGAGTGACAGGGTTGGCTACACCTTC
CDR3: CAWSDRVGYTF

D: TRBD1
length: 16
V: TRBV6-1
J: TRBJ1-2
size: many
DNA: TGTGCCAGCAGACCCGCGCTCAGGGGGCTGAGCTATGGCTACACCTTC
CDR3: CASRPALRGLSYGYTF

D: TRBD1
length: 15
V: TRBV28
J: TRBJ1-5
size: many
DNA: TGTGCCAGCAGTAAGGAGCAGGGGGGCGATCAGCCCCAGCATTTT
CDR3: CASSKEQGGDQPQHF

D: NA
length: 14
V: TRBV5-1
J: TRBJ1-1
size: many
DNA: TGCGCCAGCGGAAGGGGGGCGGTGAACACTGAAGCTTTCTTT
CDR3: CASGRGAVNTEAFF

D: NA
length: 13
V: TRBV7-2
J: TRBJ2-7
size: few
DNA: TGTGCCAGCAGCTCTACCCTATCCTACGAGCAGTACTTC
CDR3: CASSSTLSYEQYF

D: TRBD1
length: 14
V: TRBV2
J: TRBJ2-2
size: NA
DNA: TGTGCCAGCAGGGGGACAGCAGGTACCGGGGAGCTGTTTTTT
CDR3: CASRGTAGTGELFF

D: NA
length: 16
V: TRBV6-2/TRBV6-3
J: TRBJ2-5
size: NA
DNA: TGTGCCAGCAGTTACGTCGGGTGGGCAGGCCAAGAGACCCAGTACTTC
CDR3: CASSYVGWAGQETQYF

D: NA
length: 14
V: TRBV5-1
J: TRBJ1-1
size: many
DNA: TGCGCCAGCACCGAGGGGGGCGTTAGGAAGGAAGCTTTCTTT
CDR3: CASTEGGVRKEAFF

D: TRBD2
length: 14
V: TRBV2
J: TRBJ2-7
size: many
DNA: TGTGCCAGCAGTACCGGGACTAGGGCCTACGAGCAGTACTTC
CDR3: CASSTGTRAYEQYF

D: TRBD1
length: 14
V: TRBV4-2
J: TRBJ2-7
size: many
DNA: TGTGCCAGCAGGAGTCGACAGGGGCGCTACGAGCAGTACTTC
CDR3: CASRSRQGRYEQYF

D: NA
length: 15
V: TRBV25-1
J: TRBJ2-7
size: many
DNA: TGTGCCAGCAGTGAACACCCGGGACTGGACTACGAGCAGTACTTC
CDR3: CASSEHPGLDYEQYF

D: NA
length: 13
V: TRBV20-1
J: TRBJ1-1
size: NA
DNA: TGCAGTGCTGGGGACCTTCAGGGTGGTGAAGCTTTCTTT
CDR3: CSAGDLQGGEAFF

D: TRBD2
length: 16
V: TRBV29-1
J: TRBJ2-7
size: many
DNA: TGCAGCGTAGAAGGTAGCGGGAGGAGTTTTGGCTACGAGCAGTACTTC
CDR3: CSVEGSGRSFGYEQYF

D: TRBD1
length: 15
V: TRBV5-1
J: TRBJ1-3
size: many
DNA: TGCGCCAGCAGCCCACAGGGGAGCTCTGGAAACACCATATATTTT
CDR3: CASSPQGSSGNTIYF

D: NA
length: 15
V: TRBV6-1
J: TRBJ2-5
size: NA
DNA: TGTGCCAGCAGCCTTCCGGACCCTTTCCAAGAGACCCAGTACTTC
CDR3: CASSLPDPFQETQYF

D: NA
length: 13
V: TRBV28
J: TRBJ2-4
size: NA
DNA: TGTGCCTGCAGGGGTGATCAGGGAAACCTTCAGTACTTC
CDR3: CACRGDQGNLQYF

D: TRBD1
length: 15
V: TRBV7-6
J: TRBJ1-1
size: few
DNA: TGTGCCAGCAGCAGCGGGACAGGGTGGAACACTGAAGCTTTCTTT
CDR3: CASSSGTGWNTEAFF

D: TRBD2
length: 17
V: TRBV6-2/TRBV6-3
J: TRBJ2-7
size: many
DNA: TGTGCCAGCAGTTACCCTTGGACTAGCGTGGGCTCCTACGAGCAGTACTTC
CDR3: CASSYPWTSVGSYEQYF

D: NA
length: 14
V: TRBV7-9
J: TRBJ1-2
size: many
DNA: TGTGCCAGCAGCGCGGGACACTTCCCCTATGGCTACACCTTC
CDR3: CASSAGHFPYGYTF

D: NA
length: 13
V: TRBV20-1
J: TRBJ1-1
size: many
DNA: TGCAGTGCTAGAGGGGGGGGCAGATCTGAAGCTTTCTTT
CDR3: CSARGGGRSEAFF